This TCR beta chain derives from a study of control samples from healthy donors and cancer patients. Assay used: immunoSEQ multiplex PCR; TCRdb lists only in-frame clones, some missing. The table lists about 160,000 clones, more than 85% of them singletons, with about 0.64% in the top ten. The receptor comes from a young woman in good health. The sample was blood.

DNA for the CDR3: TGTGCCAGCAGCACGGGTTCTAACTATGGCTACACCTTC. It is translated as CASSTGSNYGYTF. The chain is built from TRBV12-3 or TRBV12-4 and TRBJ1-2; the D is unclear. The CDR3 covers 13 residues. V was cut by 6 bases and J by 0 bases, with 8 bases left in between.